This TCR beta chain emerged from a study of CD8 T cells in ankylosing spondylitis. Whole-study results and caveats: About 8 highly homologous variants made up a TCR beta motif, and this motif appeared characteristic of ankylosing spondylitis blood. The clones that were linked to disease were reported to be significantly enriched in matched synovial fluid samples from ankylosing spondylitis patients.

This clonotype was observed a handful of times. Its specificity is not known. Via MiXCR, TCRdb re-called the 5' RACE reads, giving one row per CDR3 protein. The sample yields 250,000 to 350,000 distinct CDR3 sequences, less than 9.5% seen once. CDR3 length equals 16 residues. Per germline, CDR1 MDHEN and CDR2 SYDVKM. Losses at the gene ends were 2 bases for V and 3 bases for J; bases not matched to a gene: 6. This sequence originates from a male donor with ankylosing spondylitis. The sequenced material came from blood, either unsorted or a sorted T cell fraction (not recorded which). The J gene is TRBJ1-4, the V gene TRBV28; 7 bases fit TRBD1. CDR3 residues: CASSLQAGTANEKLFF. In DNA form, the CDR3 reads TGTGCCAGCAGTTTACAGGCCGGGACAGCTAATGAAAAACTGTTTTTT.